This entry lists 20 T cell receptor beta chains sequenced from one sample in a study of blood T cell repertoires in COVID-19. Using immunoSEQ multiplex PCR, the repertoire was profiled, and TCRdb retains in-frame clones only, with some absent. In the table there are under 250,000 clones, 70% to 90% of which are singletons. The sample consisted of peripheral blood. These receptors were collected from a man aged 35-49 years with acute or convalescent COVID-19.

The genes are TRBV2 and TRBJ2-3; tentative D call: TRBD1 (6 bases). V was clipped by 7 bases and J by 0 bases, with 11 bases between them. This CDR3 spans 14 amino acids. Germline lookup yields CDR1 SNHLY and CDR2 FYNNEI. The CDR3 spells CASKDRISTDTQYF. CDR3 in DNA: TGTGCCAGCAAAGACAGGATAAGCACAGATACGCAGTATTTT. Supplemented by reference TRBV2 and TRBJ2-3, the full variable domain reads EPEVTQTPSHQVTQMGQEVILRCVPISNHLYFYWYRQILGQKVEFLVSFYNNEISEKSEIFDDQFSVERPDGSNFTLKIRSTKLEDSAMYFCASKDRISTDTQYFGPGTRLTVL.

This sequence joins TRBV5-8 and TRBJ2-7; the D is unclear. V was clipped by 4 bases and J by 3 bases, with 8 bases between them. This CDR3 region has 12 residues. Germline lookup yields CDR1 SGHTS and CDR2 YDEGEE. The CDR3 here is CASSPDSYEQYF. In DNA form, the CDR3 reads TGTGCCAGCAGCCCCGATAGCTACGAGCAGTACTTC.

The CDR3 loop reads CASSLGASGSTDTQYF. The CDR3 DNA follows: TGCGCCAGCAGCTTGGGGGCTAGCGGTTCCACAGATACGCAGTATTTT. The chain is built from TRBV5-1 and TRBJ2-3; 7 nucleotides match TRBD2. Germline V gene sequence: CDR1 SGHRS, CDR2 YFSETQ. The CDR3 runs 16 residues. Trimming removed 0 bases from V and 2 bases from J; junction bases left unmatched: 6.

CDR3: CASSPQGYGEQFF. DNA of the CDR3: TGTGCCAGCAGCCCCCAGGGGTACGGTGAGCAGTTCTTC. The chain uses TRBV11-2 and TRBJ2-1; D might be TRBD1 (6 bases). This CDR3 contains 13 residues. Deletions cut 5 bases from V and 9 bases from J, with 14 bases between. The germline gives CDR1 SGHAT, CDR2 FQNNGV.

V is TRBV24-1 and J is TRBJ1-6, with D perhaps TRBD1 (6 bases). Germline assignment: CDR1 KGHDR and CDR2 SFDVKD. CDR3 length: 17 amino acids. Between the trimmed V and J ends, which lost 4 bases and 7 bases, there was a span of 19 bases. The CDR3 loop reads CATSDWTGGRDNSPLHF. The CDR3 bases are TGTGCCACCAGTGACTGGACGGGGGGCCGGGACAATTCACCCCTCCACTTT.

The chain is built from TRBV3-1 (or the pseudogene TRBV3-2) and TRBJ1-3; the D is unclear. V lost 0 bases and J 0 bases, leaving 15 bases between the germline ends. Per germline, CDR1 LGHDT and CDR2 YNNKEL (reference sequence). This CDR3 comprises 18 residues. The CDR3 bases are TGTGCCAGCAGCCAAGAGTCCGTCTTCTCTTACTCTGGAAACACCATATATTTT. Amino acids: CASSQESVFSYSGNTIYF.

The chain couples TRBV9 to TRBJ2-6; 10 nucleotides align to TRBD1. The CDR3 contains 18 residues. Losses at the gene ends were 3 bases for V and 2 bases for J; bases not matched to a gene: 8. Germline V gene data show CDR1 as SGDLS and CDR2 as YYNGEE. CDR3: CASSAWTGGVAGANVLTF. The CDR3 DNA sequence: TGTGCCAGCAGCGCATGGACAGGGGGTGTTGCTGGGGCCAACGTCCTGACTTTC.

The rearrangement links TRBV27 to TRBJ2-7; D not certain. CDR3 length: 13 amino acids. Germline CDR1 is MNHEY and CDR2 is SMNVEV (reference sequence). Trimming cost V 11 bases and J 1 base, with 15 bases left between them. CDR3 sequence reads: CASQSRTSYEQYF. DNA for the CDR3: TGTGCCTCACAGTCCCGCACGTCCTACGAGCAGTACTTC.

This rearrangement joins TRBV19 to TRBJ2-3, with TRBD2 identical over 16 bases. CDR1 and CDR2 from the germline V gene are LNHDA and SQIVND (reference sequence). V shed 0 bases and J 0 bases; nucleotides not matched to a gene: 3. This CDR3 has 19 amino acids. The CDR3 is CASSIEGLAGGPSTDTQYF. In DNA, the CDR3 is TGTGCCAGTAGTATAGAGGGACTAGCGGGAGGGCCGAGCACAGATACGCAGTATTTT.

The CDR3 DNA sequence: TGTGCCATCGCGAGCGTAGACTCCTACGAGCAGTACTTC. Protein sequence: CAIASVDSYEQYF. The chain uses TRBV10-3 and TRBJ2-7; D ambiguous. Germline V gives CDR1 ENHRY, CDR2 SYGVKD. The CDR3 consists of 13 residues. The V end lost 8 bases, the J end lost 0 bases, and 11 bases lay between the germline ends.

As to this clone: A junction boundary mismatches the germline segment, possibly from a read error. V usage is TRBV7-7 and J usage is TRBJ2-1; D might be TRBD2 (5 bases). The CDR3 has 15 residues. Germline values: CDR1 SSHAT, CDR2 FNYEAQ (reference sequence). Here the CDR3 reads CASSPSGTLYNEQFF. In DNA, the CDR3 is TGTGCTAGCAGCCCCAGCGGTACCCTTTACAATGAGCAGTTCTTC.

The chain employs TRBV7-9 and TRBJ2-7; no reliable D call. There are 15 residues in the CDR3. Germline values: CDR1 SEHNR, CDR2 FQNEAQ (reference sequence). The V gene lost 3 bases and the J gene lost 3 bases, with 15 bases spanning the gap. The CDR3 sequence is CASSFSTGNFYEQYF. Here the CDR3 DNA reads TGTGCCAGCAGCTTTTCGACTGGCAACTTCTACGAGCAGTACTTC. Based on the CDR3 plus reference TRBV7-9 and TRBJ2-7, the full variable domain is DTGVSQNPRHKITKRGQNVTFRCDPISEHNRLYWYRQTLGQGPEFLTYFQNEAQLEKSRLLSDRFSAERPKGSFSTLEIQRTEQGDSAMYLCASSFSTGNFYEQYFGPGTRLTVT.

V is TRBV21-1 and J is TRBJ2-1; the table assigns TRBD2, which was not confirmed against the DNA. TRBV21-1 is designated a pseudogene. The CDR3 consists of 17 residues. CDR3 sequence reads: CASSKARGGRGDNEQFF. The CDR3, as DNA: TGTGCCAGCAGCAAAGCGCGTGGCGGGAGGGGCGACAATGAGCAGTTCTTC.

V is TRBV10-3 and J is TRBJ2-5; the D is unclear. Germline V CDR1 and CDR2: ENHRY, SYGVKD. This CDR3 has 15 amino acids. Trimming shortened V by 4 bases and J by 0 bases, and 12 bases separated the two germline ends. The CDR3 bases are TGTGCCATCAGTGGCAGTTTGATGTACCAAGAGACCCAGTACTTC. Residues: CAISGSLMYQETQYF.

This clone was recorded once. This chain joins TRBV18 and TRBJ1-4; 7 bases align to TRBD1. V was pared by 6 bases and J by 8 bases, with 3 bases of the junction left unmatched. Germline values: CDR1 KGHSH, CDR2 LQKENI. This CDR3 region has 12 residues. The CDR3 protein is CASSQQGEKLFF. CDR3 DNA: TGTGCCAGCTCTCAACAGGGGGAAAAACTGTTTTTT.

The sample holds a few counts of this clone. The chain's CDR3 is CASSEGGVGRYTF. The CDR3 DNA reads as TGTGCCAGCAGTGAAGGGGGGGTCGGTCGCTACACCTTC. The chain combines TRBV25-1 with TRBJ1-2; D possibly corresponds to TRBD1 (5 bases). The CDR3 consists of 13 residues. Trimming shortened V by 2 bases and J by 9 bases, and 13 bases separated the two germline ends. From germline, CDR1 is MGHDK and CDR2 SYGVNS.

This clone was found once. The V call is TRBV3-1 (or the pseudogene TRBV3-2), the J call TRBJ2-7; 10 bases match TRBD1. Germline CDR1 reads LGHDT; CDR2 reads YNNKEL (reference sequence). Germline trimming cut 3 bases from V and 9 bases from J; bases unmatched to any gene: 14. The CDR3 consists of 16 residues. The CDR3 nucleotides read TGTGCCAGCAGCCAGGGAAGACAGGGGGCCATCCATTCGCAGTACTTC. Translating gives CASSQGRQGAIHSQYF.

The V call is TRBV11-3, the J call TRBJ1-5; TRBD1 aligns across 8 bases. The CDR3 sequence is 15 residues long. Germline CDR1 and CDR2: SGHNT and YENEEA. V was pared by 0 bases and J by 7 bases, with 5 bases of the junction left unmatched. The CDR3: CASSLETGERQPQHF. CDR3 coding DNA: TGTGCCAGCAGCTTAGAGACAGGGGAACGCCAGCCCCAGCATTTT.

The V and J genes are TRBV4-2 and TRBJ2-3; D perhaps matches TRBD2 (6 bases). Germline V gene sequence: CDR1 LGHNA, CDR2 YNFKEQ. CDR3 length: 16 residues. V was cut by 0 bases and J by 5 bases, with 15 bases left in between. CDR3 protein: CASSQDLASEKDTQYF. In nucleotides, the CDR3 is TGTGCCAGCAGCCAAGATCTAGCGTCGGAGAAAGATACGCAGTATTTT.

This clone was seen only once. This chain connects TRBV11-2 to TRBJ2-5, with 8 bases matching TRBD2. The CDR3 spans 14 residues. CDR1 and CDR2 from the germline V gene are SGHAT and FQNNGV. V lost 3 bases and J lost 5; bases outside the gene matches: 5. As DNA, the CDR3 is TGTGCCAGCAGCTTCTACATAGCGGGGGAGACCCAGTACTTC. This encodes CASSFYIAGETQYF.